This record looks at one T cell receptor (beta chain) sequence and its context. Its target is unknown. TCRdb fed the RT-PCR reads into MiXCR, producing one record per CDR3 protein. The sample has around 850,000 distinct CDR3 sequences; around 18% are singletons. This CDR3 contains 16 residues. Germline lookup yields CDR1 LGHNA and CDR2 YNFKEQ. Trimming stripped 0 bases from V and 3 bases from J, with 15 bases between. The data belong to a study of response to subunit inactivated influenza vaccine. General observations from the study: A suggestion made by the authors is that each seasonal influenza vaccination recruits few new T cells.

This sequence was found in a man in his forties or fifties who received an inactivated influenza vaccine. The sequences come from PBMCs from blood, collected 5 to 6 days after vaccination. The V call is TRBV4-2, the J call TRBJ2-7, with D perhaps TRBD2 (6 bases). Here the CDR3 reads CASSQDLRGGIYEQYF. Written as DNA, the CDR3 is TGTGCCAGCAGCCAAGATCTAAGAGGAGGGATCTACGAGCAGTACTTC.